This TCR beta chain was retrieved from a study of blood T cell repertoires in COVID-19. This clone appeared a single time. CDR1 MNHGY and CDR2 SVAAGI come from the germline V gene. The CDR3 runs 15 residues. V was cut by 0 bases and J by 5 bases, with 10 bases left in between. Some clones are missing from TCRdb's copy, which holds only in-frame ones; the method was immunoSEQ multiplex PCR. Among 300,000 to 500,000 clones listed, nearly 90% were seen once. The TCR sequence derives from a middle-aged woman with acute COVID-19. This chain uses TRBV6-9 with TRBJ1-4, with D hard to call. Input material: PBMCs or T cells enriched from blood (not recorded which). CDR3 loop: CASSYSNSPNEKLFF. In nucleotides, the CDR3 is TGTGCCAGCAGTTATTCGAATAGTCCCAATGAAAAACTGTTTTTT.